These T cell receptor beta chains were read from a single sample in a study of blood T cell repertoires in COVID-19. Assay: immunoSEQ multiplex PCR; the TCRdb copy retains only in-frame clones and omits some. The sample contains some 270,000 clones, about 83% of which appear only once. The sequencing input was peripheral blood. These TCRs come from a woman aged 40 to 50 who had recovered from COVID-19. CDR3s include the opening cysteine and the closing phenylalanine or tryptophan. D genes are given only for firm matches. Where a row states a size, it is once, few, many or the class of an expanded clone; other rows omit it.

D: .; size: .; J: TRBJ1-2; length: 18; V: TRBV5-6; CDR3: CASSLPRHGEAARGGYTF; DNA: TGTGCCAGCAGCTTGCCTCGACACGGAGAGGCAGCGCGGGGTGGCTACACCTTC
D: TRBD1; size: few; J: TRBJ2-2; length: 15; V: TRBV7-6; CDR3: CASNYGGQRTGELFF; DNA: TGTGCCAGCAACTATGGGGGACAGCGCACCGGGGAGCTGTTTTTT
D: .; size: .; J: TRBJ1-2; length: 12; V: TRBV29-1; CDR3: CSASDRRHGYTF; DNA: TGCAGCGCTTCTGACAGGCGACATGGCTACACCTTC
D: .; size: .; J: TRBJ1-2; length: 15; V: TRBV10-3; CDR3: CAISESGQAYGGYTF; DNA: TGTGCCATCAGTGAGTCGGGGCAGGCCTATGGTGGCTACACCTTC
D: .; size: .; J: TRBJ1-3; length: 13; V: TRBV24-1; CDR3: CATSDTTRNTIYF; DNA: TGTGCCACCAGTGATACTACTCGAAACACCATATATTTT
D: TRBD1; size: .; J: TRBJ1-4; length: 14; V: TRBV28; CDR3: CASRLQGAQEKLFF; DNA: TGTGCCAGCAGGTTACAGGGGGCTCAGGAAAAACTGTTTTTT
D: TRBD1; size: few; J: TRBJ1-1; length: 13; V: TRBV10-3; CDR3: CASRQGLNTEAFF; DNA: TGTGCCAGTAGACAGGGACTGAACACTGAAGCTTTCTTT
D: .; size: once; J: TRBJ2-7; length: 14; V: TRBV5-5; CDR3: CASSLDRSSYEQYF; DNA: TGTGCCAGCAGCTTGGACAGGTCCTCCTACGAGCAGTACTTC
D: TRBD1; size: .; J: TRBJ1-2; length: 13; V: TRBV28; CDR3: CAINSGQGNGYTF; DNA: TGTGCCATCAATTCGGGACAGGGGAATGGCTACACCTTC
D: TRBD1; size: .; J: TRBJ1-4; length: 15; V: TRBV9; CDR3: CASSGGTGFGEKLFF; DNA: TGTGCCAGCAGCGGGGGGACAGGGTTCGGTGAAAAACTGTTTTTT
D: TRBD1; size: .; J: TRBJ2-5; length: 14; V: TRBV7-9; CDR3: CASSSLTGVGTQYF; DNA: TGTGCCAGCAGCTCACTGACAGGGGTGGGGACCCAGTACTTC
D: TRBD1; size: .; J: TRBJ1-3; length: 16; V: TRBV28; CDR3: CASSSLRQGYGNTIYF; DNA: TGTGCCAGCAGTTCCCTACGACAGGGATATGGAAACACCATATATTTT
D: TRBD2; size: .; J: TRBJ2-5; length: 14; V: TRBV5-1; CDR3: CASRGGEGQETQYF; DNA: TGCGCCAGCAGGGGGGGGGAAGGACAAGAGACCCAGTACTTC
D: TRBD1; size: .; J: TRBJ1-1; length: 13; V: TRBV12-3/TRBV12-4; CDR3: CASSRDRGGEAFF; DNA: TGTGCCAGCAGTCGGGACAGGGGTGGTGAAGCTTTCTTT
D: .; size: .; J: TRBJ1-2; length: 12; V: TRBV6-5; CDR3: CASSTGTGGYTF; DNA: TGTGCCAGCAGTACAGGGACCGGAGGCTACACCTTC